This TCR beta chain derives from a study of control samples from healthy donors and cancer patients. TCRdb's table, derived via immunoSEQ multiplex PCR, lists solely in-frame clones and lacks some. Of roughly 150,000 clones listed, 90% to 95% are singletons. After removal of 4 bases from V and 5 bases from J, the junction contained 2 bases not matched to a gene. This CDR3 contains 14 residues. The germline gives CDR1 SNHLY, CDR2 FYNNEI. The sequence derives from a woman aged 30 to 39 in good health. The sample comprised blood. V usage is TRBV2 and J usage is TRBJ2-7; 13 positions match TRBD2. The CDR3 nucleotides are TGTGCCAGCAGTGGGACTAGCGGGAGCCACGAGCAGTACTTC. Translating gives CASSGTSGSHEQYF.